This T cell receptor beta chain was captured in a study of cytomegalovirus exposure and HLA in healthy donors. General study findings and limits: TCR sequences were mostly rare, though some public TCRs occurred in many donors. Investigators reported some 150 TCR beta chains as tied to cytomegalovirus.

This clone came up a few times. Its antigen is unknown. The donors belonged to the roughly 120-subject validation cohort, separate from the roughly 670-subject first cohort. In germline, CDR1 is MNHEY, CDR2 SVGAGI. This CDR3 spans 14 amino acids. V was pared by 0 bases and J by 6 bases, with 11 bases between. Libraries were prepared by immunoSEQ multiplex PCR; TCRdb keeps only in-frame clonotypes and omits some of them. The table includes 200,000 to 300,000 clones, approximately 84% detected once. This TCR was recovered from a woman under 40 in good health and CMV-seropositive. The chain carries TRBV6-5 and TRBJ1-2, with D perhaps matching TRBD1 (5 bases). Sequencing was carried out using PBMCs. The CDR3 DNA is TGTGCCAGCAGTTACTCGCCCGGGGGGAATGGCTACACCTTC. Residues: CASSYSPGGNGYTF.